This record looks at one T cell receptor beta chain sequence and its context. The record originates from a study of blood T cell repertoires in COVID-19. Germline lookup yields CDR1 SGHNT and CDR2 YYREEE (reference sequence). V was pared by 0 bases and J by 7 bases, with 13 bases between. This CDR3 spans 14 amino acids. This table comes from immunoSEQ multiplex PCR, and its TCRdb copy is limited to in-frame clones, with some not included. The sample holds more than 200,000 clones, around 92% seen once. Material for sequencing was PBMCs or T cells enriched from blood (not recorded which). V is TRBV5-4 and J is TRBJ1-2; the D is unclear. The TCR sequence derives from a woman aged 25 to 39 with acute COVID-19. CDR3 DNA sequence: TGTGCCAGCAGCTTGGGGCAGGAGGCAGGTGGCTACACCTTC. Its protein product is CASSLGQEAGGYTF. Using reference TRBV5-4 and TRBJ1-2 for the parts outside the CDR3, the full variable domain is ETGVTQSPTHLIKTRGQQVTLRCSSQSGHNTVSWYQQALGQGPQFIFQYYREEENGRGNFPPRFSGLQFPNYSSELNVNALELDDSALYLCASSLGQEAGGYTFGSGTRLTVV.